The present T cell receptor (beta chain) was sequenced within a study of radiation and T cells in renal cell carcinoma. Here immunoSEQ multiplex PCR was the method, and the copy in TCRdb shows in-frame clones only, minus some. The data hold about 130,000 clones, with 81% observed a single time. CDR3 size: 14 residues. Per germline, CDR1 MNHEY and CDR2 SMNVEV (reference sequence). Trimming took off 2 bases at V and 0 bases at J, with 8 bases between the two ends. Time point in this sample: blood 2 weeks post-SBRT. The treatment denotes: 15 Gy SBRT to primary tumor, nephrectomy 4 weeks later. This renal cell carcinoma was of the clear cell type. Turning to this clone: The same CDR3 arises from other DNA sequences in this sample as well.

The input for sequencing was blood, taken from a patient whose treatment included radiotherapy and nephrectomy. The gene calls are TRBV27 and TRBJ2-7; D unclear. The TCR comes from a man aged 50 to 59 with renal cell carcinoma. CDR3 protein: CASSLGGSSYEQYF. CDR3 coding DNA: TGTGCCAGCAGTTTAGGCGGCAGCTCCTACGAGCAGTACTTC.